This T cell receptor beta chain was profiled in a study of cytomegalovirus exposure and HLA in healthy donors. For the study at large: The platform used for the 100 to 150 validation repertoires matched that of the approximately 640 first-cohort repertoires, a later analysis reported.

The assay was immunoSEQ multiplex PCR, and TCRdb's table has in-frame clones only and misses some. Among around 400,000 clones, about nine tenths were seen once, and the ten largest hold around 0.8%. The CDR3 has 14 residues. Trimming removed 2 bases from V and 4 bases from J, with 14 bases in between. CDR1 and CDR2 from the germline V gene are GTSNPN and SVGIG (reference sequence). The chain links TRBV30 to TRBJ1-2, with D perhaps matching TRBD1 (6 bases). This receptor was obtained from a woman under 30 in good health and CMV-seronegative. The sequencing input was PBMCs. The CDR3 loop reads CAWSTGRGAYGYTF. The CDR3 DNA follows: TGTGCCTGGAGTACTGGACGGGGGGCCTATGGCTACACCTTC.